The 10 T cell receptor beta chains reported below all come from one sample, sequenced in a study of human T cells and chemical hapten exposure. A single record per CDR3 protein comes from TCRdb applying MiXCR to the RACE reads. The sample holds around 350,000 distinct CDR3 sequences, around 5.5% seen once. Time point specified: pre-sensitization, week 0. The treatment denotes: therapeutic diphenylcyclopropenone sensitization with weekly scalp DPC. The source material was whole blood, sampled in connection with sensitization to the hapten diphenylcyclopropenone (DPC). These receptors came from a woman between 18 and 29 years old with alopecia areata. Some clones in this sample may be carry-over from other donors' samples.

This clonotype was detected many times. The rearrangement links TRBV6-6 to TRBJ1-2; D remains unclear. The CDR3 consists of 13 residues. Germline V lookup: CDR1 MNHNY, CDR2 SVGAGI (reference sequence). The ends were cut back, 4 bases at V and 4 bases at J, with 10 bases in the middle. The CDR3 DNA is TGTGCCAGCAGTTTGCAGGAGTTCTATGGCTACACCTTC. It specifies CASSLQEFYGYTF.

This clonotype has a count of ten or more. V gene TRBV2 combines with J gene TRBJ2-3, with D tentatively TRBD1 or TRBD2 (5 bases each). V lost 11 bases and J lost 5, with 8 bases in between. Germline V lookup: CDR1 SNHLY, CDR2 FYNNEI. The length of the CDR3 is 10 residues. The CDR3 spells CAGGIDTQYF. The CDR3 nucleotides are TGTGCCGGGGGTATAGATACGCAGTATTTT.

The chain links TRBV4-1 to TRBJ1-3; no clear D. Trimming took 1 base from V and 0 from J, leaving 4 bases between them. The CDR3 loop spans 14 amino acids. Germline assignment: CDR1 MGHRA and CDR2 YSYEKL. The CDR3 DNA sequence: TGCGCCAGCAGCCAAGTCCACTCTGGAAACACCATATATTTT. Protein product: CASSQVHSGNTIYF.

This clonotype came up many times. This chain links TRBV20-1 with TRBJ1-1; D is undetermined. The CDR3 extends over 11 amino acids. CDR1 and CDR2 (germline): DFQATT, SNEGSKA (reference sequence). With 1 base removed from V and 3 bases from J, the gap between germline ends came to 3 bases. CDR3 nucleotide sequence: TGCAGTGCTAGAGTCTACACTGAAGCTTTCTTT. The encoded protein is CSARVYTEAFF.

The chain links TRBV4-2 to TRBJ1-1, with D possibly being TRBD1 (5 bases). The CDR3 runs to 13 residues. V lost 0 bases to trimming and J lost 5 bases, with 7 bases between them. Germline V lookup: CDR1 LGHNA, CDR2 YNFKEQ. This chain's CDR3 is CASSQEGETEAFF. The CDR3 DNA is TGTGCCAGCAGCCAAGAGGGGGAAACTGAAGCTTTCTTT.

The genes are TRBV15 and TRBJ1-2, with a weak D call TRBD1 (6 bases). The CDR3 contains 16 residues. CDR1 is LNHNV and CDR2 is YYDKDF in the germline V gene (reference sequence). V lost 0 bases to trimming and J lost 8 bases, with 19 bases between them. CDR3 in DNA: TGTGCCACCAGCAGAGAAAGAATGGCAGGGGAGGGCGGCTACACCTTC. Its translation: CATSRERMAGEGGYTF.

This clonotype has more than one count but fewer than ten. The chain couples TRBV7-9 to TRBJ1-1, with D possibly being TRBD1 (5 bases). The CDR3 is 14 residues long. From germline, CDR1 is SEHNR and CDR2 FQNEAQ (reference sequence). With 2 bases removed from V and 5 bases from J, the gap between germline ends came to 12 bases. As DNA, the CDR3 is TGTGCCAGCAGCTTACGGGACGGAAGGACTGAAGCTTTCTTT. Protein product: CASSLRDGRTEAFF.

The table lists this clonotype with many counts. The chain employs TRBV7-2 and TRBJ2-6; D gene uncertain. The CDR3 runs to 14 residues. Germline loops: CDR1 SGHTA, CDR2 FQGNSA. V dropped 7 bases and J dropped 1 base, with 8 bases sitting between them. The CDR3 bases are TGTGCCAGCAAATTGGGGTCTGGGGCCAACGTCCTGACTTTC. Amino acids: CASKLGSGANVLTF.

This chain joins TRBV20-1 and TRBJ2-7; D uncertain. V was cut by 4 bases and J by 3 bases, with 7 bases left in between. This CDR3 has 11 amino acids. CDR1 and CDR2 from the germline V gene are DFQATT and SNEGSKA (reference sequence). CDR3 in DNA: TGCAGTGCTATAGACGGCTACGAGCAGTACTTC. It yields the protein CSAIDGYEQYF.

This clonotype was detected a few times. This chain uses TRBV2 with TRBJ1-5; D remains ambiguous. Germline-derived CDR1 and CDR2 are SNHLY and FYNNEI. The germline V and J ends were trimmed by 2 bases and 4 bases, with 9 bases remaining between them. The CDR3 has 14 residues. CDR3 bases: TGTGCCAGCAGTGAAATCGACGGAAATCAGCCCCAGCATTTT. Its translation is CASSEIDGNQPQHF.